These T cell receptor beta chains were read from a single sample in a study of follicular helper T cells after annual influenza vaccination. TCRdb keeps only in-frame clones here, not all; method: immunoSEQ multiplex PCR. The data show about 9,400 clones, with roughly 82% seen just once and 1.5% held by the top ten. The sequencing used CXCR5+ CD38- circulating T follicular helper cells from blood, collected on the day of influenza vaccination. These receptor sequences come from an adult who received the influenza vaccine. Each CDR3 is given with its conserved first and last residue. Fields, in order: J gene, clone size, D gene, V gene, CDR3 DNA, CDR3 protein. A D gene is named only where the DNA matches it firmly. The size of a clone is reported for some rows only, either as once, few or many, or as a class for expanded clones.

TRBJ2-3,NA,NA,TRBV4-2,TGTGCCAGCAGCCAAGACCGGAGGGATACGCAGTATTTT,CASSQDRRDTQYF
TRBJ2-3,NA,NA,TRBV5-1,TGCGCCAGCAGCTCCTGGACTGCGGAGGTGACAGATACGCAGTATTTT,CASSSWTAEVTDTQYF
TRBJ2-5,once,TRBD2,TRBV5-1,TGCGCCAGCAGCTTGTTGGGGACTAGCGGGAGGGTACAAGAGACCCAGTACTTC,CASSLLGTSGRVQETQYF
TRBJ2-1,NA,NA,TRBV5-1,TGCGCCAGCAGCCCCCTAGGTTCCGACTACAATGAGCAGTTCTTC,CASSPLGSDYNEQFF
TRBJ2-3,few,TRBD1,TRBV2,TGTGCCAGCAGGACAGGGGGGGCAGATACGCAGTATTTT,CASRTGGADTQYF
TRBJ1-1,NA,NA,TRBV6-5,TGTGCCAGCAGTTACCCGGGGACCCGTGAAGCTTTCTTT,CASSYPGTREAFF
TRBJ1-5,NA,TRBD1,TRBV7-8,TGTGCCAGCAGCTTAGCGGAGGGGGCAAAAGGATTTGGCAATCAGCCCCAGCATTTT,CASSLAEGAKGFGNQPQHF
TRBJ2-6,NA,NA,TRBV7-2,TGTGCCAGCACCCAGGTGACTTCTGGGGCCAACGTCCTGACTTTC,CASTQVTSGANVLTF
TRBJ2-1,NA,NA,TRBV30,TGTGCCTGGAGTGGGTCATATAGGAATGAGCAGTTCTTC,CAWSGSYRNEQFF
TRBJ2-3,NA,NA,TRBV5-6,TGTGCCAGCAGCCCCAATTTGGGCACAGATACGCAGTATTTT,CASSPNLGTDTQYF
TRBJ2-1,NA,NA,TRBV4-2,TGTGCCAGCAGCCAAGATCGGAATGAGCAGTTCTTC,CASSQDRNEQFF
TRBJ2-3,once,TRBD2,TRBV5-1,TGCGCCAGCAGCCCCGGGACTAGTTTTGATACGCAGTATTTT,CASSPGTSFDTQYF
TRBJ1-5,NA,TRBD1,TRBV19,TGTGCCAGTAGCAGAGGGGACAGGGGGTCGAATCAGCCCCAGCATTTT,CASSRGDRGSNQPQHF
TRBJ1-1,NA,NA,TRBV10-1,TGCGCCAGCAGTAGCGGTTTGGCCACTGAAGCTTTCTTT,CASSSGLATEAFF
TRBJ2-3,NA,NA,TRBV6-1,TGTGCCAGCAGCCGAGTAGCTAGCACAGATACGCAGTATTTT,CASSRVASTDTQYF
TRBJ2-1,NA,TRBD2,TRBV10-1,TGCGCCAGCAGTGAGTCGGGAGCGGGATCCCGGAATGAGCAGTTCTTC,CASSESGAGSRNEQFF
TRBJ2-4,NA,TRBD2,TRBV18,TGTGCCAGCTCACCGACAGTCTTGAGCGGGATACTAGCCAAAAACATTCAGTACTTC,CASSPTVLSGILAKNIQYF
TRBJ2-1,NA,TRBD2,TRBV9,TGTGCCAGCAGCGTTCTAGCGGGGGGGAATGAGCAGTTCTTC,CASSVLAGGNEQFF
TRBJ2-2,NA,TRBD2,TRBV30,TGTGCCTGGAGCCGCGGGAGGTCGAACACCGGGGAGCTGTTTTTT,CAWSRGRSNTGELFF
TRBJ2-7,NA,NA,TRBV28,TGTGCCAGCAGCGCCCCGGGCTCTTTATCCTACGAGCAGTACTTC,CASSAPGSLSYEQYF
TRBJ2-1,once,TRBD1,TRBV30,TGTGCCTGGAGCGGACAGGGGGGTCGAGCGGAAAGGCAGTTCTTC,CAWSGQGGRAERQFF
TRBJ1-5,NA,TRBD1,TRBV2,TGTGCCAGCACCGAGACAGGGACGGACAATCAGCCCCAGCATTTT,CASTETGTDNQPQHF
TRBJ2-7,few,NA,TRBV5-1,TGCGCCAGCAGCTTGCAAGGTGGGCCCTACGAGCAGTACTTC,CASSLQGGPYEQYF
TRBJ2-7,NA,NA,TRBV7-8,TGTGCCAGCAGCTTAACGGGCTACGAGCAGTACTTC,CASSLTGYEQYF
TRBJ2-7,NA,NA,TRBV4-2,TGTGCCAGCAGCCAATCCGGGGGCTACGAGCAGTACTTC,CASSQSGGYEQYF
TRBJ2-7,once,NA,TRBV10-3,TGTGCCACCGAAGGGACGGAGTCCTACGAGCAGTACTTC,CATEGTESYEQYF
TRBJ1-1,NA,NA,TRBV10-3,TGTGCCATTCAGGTAACCATGAACACTGAAGCTTTCTTT,CAIQVTMNTEAFF
TRBJ2-1,NA,TRBD2,TRBV27,TGTGCCAGCAGTCGGGGACTAGCGGGAGCGAAAGGGGCCTACAATGAGCAGTTCTTC,CASSRGLAGAKGAYNEQFF
TRBJ2-4,NA,TRBD1,TRBV28,TGTGCCAGCAGTTCGGCGGGACAGGGTGAGAAAAACATTCAGTACTTC,CASSSAGQGEKNIQYF
TRBJ2-7,NA,TRBD1,TRBV5-4,TGTGCCAGCAGCGGAGACAGGGGAGCCTACGAGCAGTACTTC,CASSGDRGAYEQYF
TRBJ2-5,once,TRBD1,TRBV6-5,TGTGCCAGCAGTAAAGGGGGACAGCGAGGGGAGACCCAGTACTTC,CASSKGGQRGETQYF
TRBJ1-5,NA,NA,TRBV7-8,TGTGCCAGCAGTCAGGGGTCGGGGAATCAGCCCCAGCATTTT,CASSQGSGNQPQHF
TRBJ2-2,once,NA,TRBV9,TGTGCCAGCAGCGTAGCATCGACCGGGGAGCTGTTTTTT,CASSVASTGELFF
TRBJ1-1,NA,NA,TRBV5-1,TGCGCCAGCAGCTTGGGAGAGCTTAAGGGTAACACTGAAGCTTTCTTT,CASSLGELKGNTEAFF
TRBJ2-5,once,TRBD1,TRBV2,TGTGCCAGCAGGGGACAGGGGGCGCCAGGAGAGACCCAGTACTTC,CASRGQGAPGETQYF
TRBJ1-5,NA,NA,TRBV11-2,TGTGCCAGCAGCTTAGGAGGGCCGAGGAGCAATCAGCCCCAGCATTTT,CASSLGGPRSNQPQHF
TRBJ2-3,NA,TRBD2,TRBV7-3,TGTGCCAGCAGCTTCTCGGGAGGGATTACAGATACGCAGTATTTT,CASSFSGGITDTQYF
TRBJ1-4,NA,NA,TRBV6-1,TGTGCCAGCAGGCAAGCAGGGGTGGCTAATGAAAAACTGTTTTTT,CASRQAGVANEKLFF
TRBJ1-5,NA,TRBD1,TRBV9,TGTGCCAGCAGCGAAACAGGGGATCGCGATCAGCCCCAGCATTTT,CASSETGDRDQPQHF
TRBJ1-5,NA,NA,TRBV5-1,TGCGCCAGCAGCTTGGAAGACGGTACCAATCAGCCCCAGCATTTT,CASSLEDGTNQPQHF
TRBJ1-5,NA,NA,TRBV5-1,TGCGCCAGCAGCTTGGACGGACAGTACAATCAGCCCCAGCATTTT,CASSLDGQYNQPQHF
TRBJ2-6,NA,TRBD1,TRBV11-1,TGTGCCAGCAGCTACCGCGGACAGGGGAAAGCTGGGGCCAACGTCCTGACTTTC,CASSYRGQGKAGANVLTF